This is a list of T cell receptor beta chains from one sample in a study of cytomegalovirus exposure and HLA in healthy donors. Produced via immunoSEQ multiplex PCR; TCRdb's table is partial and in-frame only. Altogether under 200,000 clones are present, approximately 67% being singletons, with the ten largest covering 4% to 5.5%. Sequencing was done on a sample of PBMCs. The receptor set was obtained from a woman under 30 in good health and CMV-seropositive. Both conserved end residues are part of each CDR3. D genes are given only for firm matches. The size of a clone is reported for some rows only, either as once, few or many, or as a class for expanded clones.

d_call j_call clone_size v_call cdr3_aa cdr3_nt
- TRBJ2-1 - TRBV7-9 CASSLVVSGQFF TGTGCCAGCAGCTTAGTAGTCAGCGGGCAGTTCTTC
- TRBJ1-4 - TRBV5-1 CASSLAQVWEKLFF TGCGCCAGCAGCTTGGCGCAGGTCTGGGAAAAACTGTTTTTT
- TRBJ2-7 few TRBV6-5 CASKDTTGPYEQYF TGTGCCAGCAAAGATACTACAGGGCCGTACGAGCAGTACTTC
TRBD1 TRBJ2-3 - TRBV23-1 CASSLLGLDRGRATSTDTQYF TGCGCCAGCAGTCTACTCGGGCTTGACAGGGGGCGAGCGACTAGCACAGATACGCAGTATTTT
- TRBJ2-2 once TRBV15 CATSAPQGLTANTGELFF TGTGCCACCAGTGCGCCCCAGGGTTTGACCGCGAACACCGGGGAGCTGTTTTTT
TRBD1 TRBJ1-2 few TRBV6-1 CASSEALGGRGYGYTF TGTGCCAGCAGTGAAGCGTTAGGGGGCAGGGGCTATGGCTACACCTTC
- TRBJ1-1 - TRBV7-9 CASSLAGPNTEAFF TGTGCCAGCAGCTTAGCGGGGCCGAACACTGAAGCTTTCTTT
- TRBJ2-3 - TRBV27 CASSLKRSTDTQYF TGTGCCAGCAGTTTGAAGCGGAGCACAGATACGCAGTATTTT
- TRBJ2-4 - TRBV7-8 CASSARRYGVAKNIQYF TGTGCCAGCAGCGCGAGGCGGTATGGTGTGGCCAAAAACATTCAGTACTTC
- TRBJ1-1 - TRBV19 CASKDIGGGTEAFF TGTGCCAGTAAGGACATTGGGGGGGGCACTGAAGCTTTCTTT
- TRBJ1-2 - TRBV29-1 CSTLKGLQSDYGYTF TGCAGCACACTCAAGGGACTCCAAAGCGACTATGGCTACACCTTC
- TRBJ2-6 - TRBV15 CATSRDGGTGANVLTF TGTGCCACCAGCAGAGATGGGGGGACTGGGGCCAACGTCCTGACTTTC
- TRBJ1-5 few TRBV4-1 CASSQAFGSFLRGGRTNQPQHF TGCGCCAGCAGCCAAGCGTTTGGGTCGTTTCTAAGGGGGGGACGGACCAATCAGCCCCAGCATTTT
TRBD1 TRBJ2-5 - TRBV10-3 CAISDMGQGAWETQYF TGTGCCATCAGTGATATGGGACAGGGGGCGTGGGAGACCCAGTACTTC
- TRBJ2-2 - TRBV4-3 CASSPGETKNTGELFF TGCGCCAGCAGCCCGGGAGAAACAAAAAACACCGGGGAGCTGTTTTTT
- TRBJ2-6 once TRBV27 CASSLSLGGGSGANVLTF TGTGCCAGCAGTTTATCGTTAGGGGGGGGCTCTGGGGCCAACGTCCTGACTTTC
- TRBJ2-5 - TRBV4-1 CASSGAGNQETQYF TGCGCCAGCAGCGGGGCAGGGAATCAAGAGACCCAGTACTTC
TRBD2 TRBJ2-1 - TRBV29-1 CSVELFASGGNNKLFF TGCAGCGTTGAATTGTTCGCTAGCGGGGGAAACAATAAGCTGTTCTTC
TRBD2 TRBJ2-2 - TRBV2 CASSLPRGSGGVGGELFF TGTGCCAGCAGCCTACCCAGGGGTAGCGGGGGGGTAGGCGGGGAGCTGTTTTTT
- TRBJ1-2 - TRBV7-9 CASSLDSIYGYTF TGTGCCAGCAGCTTGGATAGCATTTATGGCTACACCTTC
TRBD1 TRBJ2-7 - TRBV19 CASSGQSSYEQYF TGTGCCAGTTCGGGACAGAGCTCCTACGAGCAGTACTTC
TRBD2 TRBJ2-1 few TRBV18 CASSPQSSGASYNEQFF TGTGCCAGCTCACCACAGAGTAGCGGGGCTTCCTACAATGAGCAGTTCTTC
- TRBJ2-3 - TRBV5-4 CASSPLYGFTDTQYF TGTGCCAGCAGCCCACTTTACGGGTTCACAGATACGCAGTATTTT
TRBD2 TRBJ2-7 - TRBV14 CASSQGISGPSGRGNDQYF TGTGCCAGCAGCCAAGGAATAAGTGGGCCTAGCGGGAGGGGAAACGATCAGTACTTC
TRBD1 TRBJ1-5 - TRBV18 CASSLPPGQQHF TGTGCCAGCTCACTCCCGCCGGGACAGCAGCATTTT
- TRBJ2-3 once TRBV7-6 CASSLATASTDTQYF TGTGCCAGCAGCTTAGCGACAGCCAGCACAGATACGCAGTATTTT
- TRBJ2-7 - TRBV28 CASSLEGTPYEQYF TGTGCCAGCAGTTTAGAGGGAACTCCCTACGAGCAGTACTTC
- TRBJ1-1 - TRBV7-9 CASSLLGDFWEAFF TGTGCCAGCAGCTTACTGGGGGACTTCTGGGAAGCTTTCTTT
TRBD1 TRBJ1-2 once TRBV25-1 CASSSPGQGGYTF TGTGCCAGCAGTTCCCCGGGACAGGGAGGCTACACCTTC
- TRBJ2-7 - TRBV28 CASSFPYGVSEQYF TGTGCCAGCAGTTTTCCCTATGGTGTCTCCGAGCAGTACTTC
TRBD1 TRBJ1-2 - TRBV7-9 CASSLSNQGAYGYTF TGTGCCAGCAGCTTATCCAATCAGGGGGCCTATGGCTACACCTTC
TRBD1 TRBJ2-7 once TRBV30 CAKGQGGEQYF TGTGCCAAAGGACAGGGTGGGGAGCAGTACTTC
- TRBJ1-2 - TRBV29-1 CSAPHWRDGYTF TGCAGCGCCCCTCACTGGAGGGATGGCTACACCTTC
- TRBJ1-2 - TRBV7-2 CASSTYREYNYGYTF TGTGCCAGCAGCACCTACAGGGAATACAACTATGGCTACACCTTC
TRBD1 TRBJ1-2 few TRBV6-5 CASTLDRSNYGYTF TGTGCCAGCACCCTGGACAGGTCTAACTATGGCTACACCTTC
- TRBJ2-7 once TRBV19 CASGSGDITYEQYF TGTGCCAGTGGATCCGGGGACATTACCTACGAGCAGTACTTC
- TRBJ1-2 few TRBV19 CASSTLRGKGYGYTF TGTGCCAGTAGTACCTTGCGGGGGAAGGGCTATGGCTACACCTTC
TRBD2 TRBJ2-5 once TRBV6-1 CASMGLAVGQYF TGTGCCAGCATGGGCCTAGCGGTCGGCCAGTACTTC
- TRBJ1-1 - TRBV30 CARSTGRNTEAFF TGTGCCCGGAGCACAGGGAGGAACACTGAAGCTTTCTTT
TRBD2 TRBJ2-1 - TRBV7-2 CASSLAGTSNEQFF TGTGCCAGCAGCTTAGCCGGGACTAGCAATGAGCAGTTCTTC
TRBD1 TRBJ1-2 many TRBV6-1 CASSEGGQHYGYTF TGTGCCAGCAGTGAAGGGGGACAGCACTATGGCTACACCTTC
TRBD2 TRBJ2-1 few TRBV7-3 CASSLKTSGEQFF TGTGCCAGCAGCCTAAAGACTAGCGGTGAGCAGTTCTTC
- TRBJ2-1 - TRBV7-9 CASNLKMAGAGNEQFF TGTGCCAGCAACCTCAAAATGGCAGGGGCTGGAAATGAGCAGTTCTTC
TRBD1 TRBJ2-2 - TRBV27 CASSLEWGQTLGGELFF TGTGCCAGCAGTTTGGAATGGGGACAGACCCTTGGGGGGGAGCTGTTTTTT
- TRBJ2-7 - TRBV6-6 CASSYSGQSVSYEQYF TGTGCCAGCAGTTACTCCGGACAGTCAGTGTCCTACGAGCAGTACTTC